This entry describes one TCR beta chain. Its antigen is currently not known. Per-base qualities were not stored, and no clone one base away is much larger. Receptors were amplified or captured by the immunoSEQ multiplex PCR assay. To provide template for TCR sequencing, every sample had RNA extracted and reverse transcribed into cDNA. First-strand cDNA was synthesized with SuperScript III using a 2:1 mix of oligo-dT and random hexamers. A synthetic immune receptor repertoire was used to measure amplification bias, and any remaining bias was corrected computationally. Per the original workflow: Raw reads were preprocessed to remove errors, and CDR3 was defined according to IMGT conventions as the region from the conserved cysteine to phenylalanine. Clonality was computed by normalizing Shannon entropy by log2 of the number of productive unique TCRs and subtracting the result from 1. CD4 or CD8 identity of scalp clones was inferred by cross-referencing scalp TCRbeta sequences with sorted blood CD4 and CD8 repertoires. The immuneACCESS repertoire file appears here via TCRdb, limited to in-frame rearrangements. These files lack a portion of the clones; in checked studies, under half of the deficit traces to unresolved V genes, and the cause of the others is not known. D and trimming were read from the DNA, whereas the V and J calls and clone size are those reported in that table. This sample gives about 120,000 clones in total; around 63% of them show up just once. The top ten clonotypes cover 5.7% of the sample.

This entry belongs to a study of CD8+ T cells in alopecia areata (dated by TCRdb to about 2018). Background on the whole study: The treated patients, all with moderate-to-severe alopecia areata, were enrolled in an open-label pilot trial of oral tofacitinib given at 5 to 10 mg twice daily. Tofacitinib was given for 6 to 18 months, followed by 6 months of follow-up off drug to assess delayed response and recurrence. For the treated patients, the SALT score, which quantifies what percentage of scalp surface area is affected, served as the measure of disease severity. In both human patients and the C3H/HeJ mouse model, the study applied high-throughput TCRbeta sequencing to look at T cell clonal expansion in alopecia areata. On the human side, TCRbeta sequencing was run on scalp tissue and on sorted CD4+ and CD8+ peripheral blood T cells from healthy controls and from alopecia areata patients with either patchy or totalis/universalis disease. Biopsies were taken from tofacitinib-treated patients at baseline and again at 4 and 24 weeks into treatment, and several of those patients also had a later scalp biopsy. Scalp clonality was compared among normal scalp (n=4), patchy alopecia areata scalp (n=8), and alopecia totalis/universalis scalp (n=8). RNA was extracted with the PAXgene miRNA kit for fixed scalp, the miRNeasy kit for PBMCs, and the RNeasy kit for mouse skin. TCRbeta CDR3 regions were amplified by immunoSEQ multiplex PCR using 35 Vbeta forward and 13 Jbeta reverse primers. The research as a whole found: Unlike mouse skin, which is dominated by gammadelta T cells, normal human skin has resident alphabeta T cells that are also sequenced, and this complicates analysis of the scalp TCR repertoire. During tofacitinib treatment, many expanded lesional clones stuck around in both scalp and blood, and this persistence may partly explain why relapse happens after treatment is stopped. Shared TCR sequences between patients were less evident than in mice, which may be partly attributable to HLA diversity in the patient population. Because the treated cohort was small and had just a single nonresponder, larger studies are needed to establish links between baseline CD8+ expansion and response. Tofacitinib significantly lowered scalp clonality and the number of expanded CD8+ clones among the top 100 scalp clones. Lesional scalp, especially in alopecia totalis/universalis, showed higher clonality and more expanded CD8+ clones than normal scalp, suggesting antigenic drive.

In the paper's terms, the time point label means: 4 weeks on oral tofacitinib. The meaning of the sample's treatment or condition label: oral pan-JAK inhibitor, 5-10 mg twice daily. Lesional scalp punch biopsies and peripheral blood were obtained from alopecia areata patients. PBMCs were isolated by density centrifugation and stained for CD3, CD4 and CD8, and CD4+ and CD8+ T cells were sorted on a FACSAria. Taken from cysteine to phenylalanine, the CDR3 has 18 residues. The kept DNA is CDR3 alone, 54 bases in frame from the first base. Trimmed from V: 5 bases; trimmed from J: 4 bases; junction bases lacking a gene match: 17. For CDR1 and CDR2, the germline V gene (reference sequence) lists MNHEY and SMNVEV.

The sample here was CD4+ T cells sorted from blood, taken at week 4, from a patient treated with tofacitinib. The chain is made from TRBV27 and TRBJ1-2; TRBD1 aligns with 9 central bases. The sequence came from a human donor with alopecia areata. The CDR3 sequence is CASSRVDGGRQGVYGYTF. The DNA is TGTGCCAGCAGTCGAGTAGATGGGGGACGACAGGGGGTCTATGGCTACACCTTC.